Listed here is a single T cell receptor beta chain. These data are taken from a study of blood T cell repertoires in COVID-19. About the research overall: Acute and convalescent COVID-19 samples came from the United States, Italy and Spain. T cells, B-cell-depleted T cells, or PBMCs provided the cDNA or gDNA that served as material.

In the original processing: Estimation of nucleated cell counts was performed using reference gene primer amplification. Data came from immunoSEQ multiplex PCR; TCRdb stores just in-frame clones and leaves some out. Clone size and V and J calls were adopted from that table, with D and trimming inferred from the DNA. The sample contains approximately 230,000 clones, 80% to 90% of which appear only once. The trim removed 4 bases at V and 7 bases at J, leaving 10 bases unmatched. Germline V gene sequence: CDR1 SGHRS, CDR2 YFSETQ. The CDR3 has 15 residues. V usage is TRBV5-1 and J usage is TRBJ2-2; 7 bases line up with TRBD1. The sequenced sample was peripheral blood. The receptor comes from an elderly man with acute or convalescent COVID-19. Here the CDR3 reads CASSLEGATGGELFF. Written as DNA, the CDR3 is TGCGCCAGCAGCCTCGAGGGGGCAACGGGCGGGGAGCTGTTTTTT.